Listed below are T cell receptor beta chains from one sample, sequenced in a study of T cells expressing NK-cell markers. TCRdb re-analyzed the 5' RACE reads; it lists each CDR3 protein once, without DNA. The table lists over 200,000 distinct CDR3 sequences. Material: blood T cells: a sorted CD56 or NKG2C T cell subset, CD4+ or CD8+ T cells, or bulk PBMC T cells (not recorded which). The receptors originated from a man aged 18-30 years in good health. CDR3s include the opening cysteine and the closing phenylalanine or tryptophan.

TRBV5-1	15	TRBJ2-3	CASSPPGGDTDTQYF
TRBV28	13	TRBJ2-5	CASSLGTLETQYF
TRBV12-3/TRBV12-4	14	TRBJ1-5	CASSGGQSNQPQHF
TRBV7-2	12	TRBJ2-1	CASSSSTNEQFF
TRBV12-2	11	TRBJ1-1	CASRCLREAFF
TRBV12-3/TRBV12-4	16	TRBJ1-4	CASSFGQGIVEEKLFF
TRBV12-3/TRBV12-4	14	TRBJ2-3	CASSLRWHTDTQYF
TRBV20-1	15	TRBJ1-3	CSAPNVGVSGNTIYF
TRBV7-6	15	TRBJ2-1	CASSFAGLAGGEQFF
TRBV4-3	13	TRBJ1-1	CASSQDHNTEAFF
TRBV18	13	TRBJ2-5	CASSPLIQETQYF
TRBV27	16	TRBJ2-2	CASSPTGTTNTGELFF
TRBV6-2/TRBV6-3	13	TRBJ2-2	CASSYVGTGELFF
TRBV18	14	TRBJ2-7	CASSVRRDNYEQYF
TRBV7-2	14	TRBJ2-3	CASSPRLAADTQYF
TRBV5-1	16	TRBJ2-7	CASSLAWGKSSYEQYF
TRBV29-1	15	TRBJ2-2	CSVEVGGANTGELFF
TRBV24-1	16	TRBJ2-1	CATSRGTSGNNNEQFF